One and the same sample provided the 23 T cell receptor beta chains below, sequenced in a study of OX40 agonist ivuxolimab in advanced cancers. Libraries came from the immunoSEQ multiplex PCR assay. In TCRdb, the immuneACCESS table is reduced to in-frame sequences with V and J assigned. These tables do not hold every clone; where another copy was compared, an unresolved V gene accounts for under half, and the others remain unexplained. Recorded for this sample are roughly 49,000 clones; 80% to 90% of them occurred a single time. The ten largest clones represent approximately 52% of the sample. The material sequenced was CD4+ or CD8+ T cells sorted from blood, taken in a trial of the OX40 agonist ivuxolimab. These receptor sequences come from an adult with an advanced solid tumor such as melanoma, head and neck, liver or kidney cancer.

A few counts support this clone. The CDR3 spells CASSPWTDGNTIYF. CDR3 bases: TGTGCCAGCAGCCCCTGGACGGATGGAAACACCATATATTTT. V and J are TRBV7-9 and TRBJ1-3; D gene uncertain. Germline CDR1 is SEHNR and CDR2 is FQNEAQ (reference sequence). V lost 5 bases and J 3 bases, leaving 11 bases between the germline ends. This CDR3 region has 14 residues.

V gene TRBV6-5 combines with J gene TRBJ1-3; maybe TRBD1 (5 bases). V was trimmed by 6 bases and J by 0 bases, leaving 9 bases between them. There are 14 residues in the CDR3. Germline lookup yields CDR1 MNHEY and CDR2 SVGAGI. CDR3 nucleotides: TGTGCCAGCAGGGTTGACAGCTCTGGAAACACCATATATTTT. Amino acid sequence: CASRVDSSGNTIYF.

V gene TRBV5-1 combines with J gene TRBJ1-2, with 7 bases fitting TRBD1. Germline loops: CDR1 SGHRS, CDR2 YFSETQ. V trimming: 3 bases; J trimming: 8 bases; junction bases outside the gene matches: 7. The CDR3 totals 13 residues. As DNA, the CDR3 is TGCGCCAGCAGCTCGGGACAGTCATCGGGCTACACCTTC. Its protein is CASSSGQSSGYTF.

CDR3 protein: CASSAQGDVNEKLFF. The CDR3 bases are TGTGCCAGCAGTGCACAGGGTGATGTTAATGAAAAACTGTTTTTT. This chain uses TRBV25-1 with TRBJ1-4; possibly TRBD1 for D (6 bases). CDR1 is MGHDK, CDR2 SYGVNS, per germline. The ends were cut back, 4 bases at V and 4 bases at J, with 13 bases in the middle. This CDR3 spans 15 amino acids.

The chain employs TRBV14 and TRBJ2-7; unclear D gene. The CDR3 totals 15 residues. The V end was cut by 0 bases, the J end by 2 bases, with 11 bases between. Germline V CDR1 and CDR2: SGHDN, FVKESK. CDR3 DNA sequence: TGTGCCAGCAGCCAAGAACTCAGTTATGCCTACGAGCAGTACTTC. Translating it yields CASSQELSYAYEQYF.

The genes are TRBV12-2 and TRBJ2-5; the D call in the table, TRBD1, was not verified against the DNA. TRBV12-2 is noted as a pseudogene. The length of the CDR3 is 15 residues. Written as DNA, the CDR3 is TGTGCAAGTCGCCCCGATTTGGCCAGACAAGAGACCCAGTACTTC. Amino acid sequence: CASRPDLARQETQYF.

J is TRBJ2-7 and V is TRBV10-3; TRBD1 agrees at 7 bases. This CDR3 is 14 amino acids long. V dropped 4 bases and J dropped 7; count of bases not matched to a gene: 10. CDR1 is ENHRY and CDR2 is SYGVKD in the germline V gene. The CDR3 loop reads CAISGIGGPEEQYF. The DNA for the CDR3 is TGTGCCATCAGTGGGATAGGGGGCCCAGAAGAGCAGTACTTC.

The chain joins TRBV29-1 to TRBJ2-1; 7 bases agree with TRBD2. This CDR3 spans 17 amino acids. With 2 bases clipped from V and 0 bases from J, the junction kept 10 bases outside the gene matches. Germline V gene sequence: CDR1 SQVTM, CDR2 ANQGSEA. CDR3 protein: CSVESRGRTSSYNEQFF. As DNA, the CDR3 is TGCAGCGTTGAATCTCGTGGGCGGACTAGCTCCTACAATGAGCAGTTCTTC.

The rearrangement uses TRBV11-2 and TRBJ1-2; D is ambiguous. CDR3 length: 15 amino acids. Trimming shortened V by 0 bases and J by 5 bases, and 13 bases separated the two germline ends. Germline CDR1 reads SGHAT; CDR2 reads FQNNGV. DNA of the CDR3: TGTGCCAGCAGCTTAGATTTATGGCAGCTTTATGGCTACACCTTC. Residues: CASSLDLWQLYGYTF.

This clone came up a few times. V is TRBV10-1 and J is TRBJ1-1; TRBD1 is a possible D gene (5 bases). CDR3 length: 15 amino acids. The V gene's germline CDR1 is WNHNN and CDR2 SYGVQD (reference sequence). V lost 0 bases and J 9 bases, leaving 17 bases between the germline ends. CDR3 sequence (DNA): TGCGCCAGCAGTGAGTCGGCCGGGACCCCATGGAAAGCTTTCTTT. Protein: CASSESAGTPWKAFF.

The chain employs TRBV11-3 and TRBJ2-3; D gene unclear. The ends were cut back, 3 bases at V and 3 bases at J, with 10 bases in the middle. CDR3 length equals 14 residues. Germline V CDR1 and CDR2: SGHNT, YENEEA. The CDR3 sequence: CASSFSRMTDTQYF. The CDR3 coding sequence is TGTGCCAGCAGCTTTTCTCGGATGACAGATACGCAGTATTTT.

The chain uses TRBV5-1 and TRBJ2-5; D remains ambiguous. V lost 4 bases, J lost 5 bases, and 12 bases lay in between. There are 13 residues in the CDR3. CDR1 SGHRS and CDR2 YFSETQ come from the germline V gene. In DNA, the CDR3 is TGCGCCAGCAGCCGACTGGACGGCGAGACCCAGTACTTC. It yields the protein CASSRLDGETQYF.

The chain uses TRBV16 and TRBJ2-3, with D unresolved. Germline V gene lookup returns CDR1 KGHSY and CDR2 FQNENV. The CDR3 covers 15 residues. V dropped 1 base and J dropped 0 bases, with 8 bases sitting between them. Written as DNA, the CDR3 is TGTGCCAGCAGCCAATTTTCGACTAGCACAGATACGCAGTATTTT. It is translated as CASSQFSTSTDTQYF.

The chain is built from TRBV28 and TRBJ2-3; 8 bases agree with TRBD2. The CDR3 spans 18 residues. CDR1 and CDR2 from the germline V gene are MDHEN and SYDVKM. The V gene end was trimmed by 3 bases and the J gene end by 5 bases; junction bases not matched to a gene: 16. The CDR3 here is CASSFSPFEVAGRDTQYF. In DNA form, the CDR3 reads TGTGCCAGCAGTTTCTCTCCCTTTGAGGTAGCGGGGAGAGATACGCAGTATTTT.

This clone was counted a single time. The chain carries TRBV5-5 and TRBJ2-7, with 11 bases aligning to TRBD2. The germline V gene has CDR1 SGHKS and CDR2 YYEKEE (reference sequence). The CDR3 has 15 residues. J was trimmed by 5 bases and V by 4 bases; bases with no gene match: 8. Here the CDR3 reads CASSVGTSGLNEQYF. CDR3 nucleotides: TGTGCCAGCAGCGTCGGGACTAGCGGCCTTAACGAGCAGTACTTC.

The chain is built from TRBV6-5 and TRBJ1-1, with D possibly matching TRBD1 (6 bases). Trimming pared 8 bases from V and 5 bases from J, leaving 15 bases between. CDR1 and CDR2 (germline): MNHEY, SVGAGI. The CDR3 is made up of 13 amino acids. The CDR3 reads CASYGGRGTEAFF. Written as DNA, the CDR3 is TGTGCCAGCTACGGGGGGCGAGGGACTGAAGCTTTCTTT.

This clone was seen a few times. The chain employs TRBV27 and TRBJ2-7; D possibly corresponds to TRBD2 (5 bases). Trimming removed 7 bases from V and 7 bases from J, with 14 bases in between. The CDR3 is made up of 12 amino acids. CDR1 is MNHEY, CDR2 SMNVEV, per germline (reference sequence). CDR3 region: CASTSRSGEQYF. As DNA, the CDR3 is TGTGCCAGCACCTCCAGAAGCGGTGAGCAGTACTTC.

J is TRBJ2-7 and V is TRBV7-2; TRBD1 agrees at 7 bases. Germline trimming cut 0 bases from V and 0 bases from J; bases unmatched to any gene: 5. This CDR3 is 16 amino acids long. Germline-derived CDR1 and CDR2 are SGHTA and FQGNSA. CDR3 sequence reads: CASSLAGTASSYEQYF. The CDR3 DNA is TGTGCCAGCAGCTTAGCCGGGACAGCGAGCTCCTACGAGCAGTACTTC.

The count of this clone is one. This chain connects TRBV10-1 to TRBJ2-1; D not certain. This CDR3 contains 16 residues. Germline CDR1 and CDR2: WNHNN and SYGVQD (reference sequence). Trimming pared 4 bases from V and 0 bases from J, leaving 13 bases between. The CDR3 sequence: CASSVYGPSSYNEQFF. For the CDR3, the DNA is TGCGCCAGCAGTGTATATGGCCCCAGCTCCTACAATGAGCAGTTCTTC.

This chain uses TRBV29-1 with TRBJ2-5, with D possibly being TRBD2 (5 bases). This CDR3 is built from 12 residues. Trimming removed 8 bases from V and 5 bases from J, with 15 bases in between. The germline V gene encodes CDR1 SQVTM and CDR2 ANQGSEA. The CDR3 bases are TGCAGCTTTTTCGGGCCGGGGGAGACCCAGTACTTC. Its protein product is CSFFGPGETQYF.

J is TRBJ2-7 and V is TRBV4-3; 8 positions agree with TRBD1. J was trimmed by 2 bases and V by 0 bases; bases with no gene match: 15. Germline CDR1 is LGHNA and CDR2 is YSLEER. This CDR3 has 19 residues. The CDR3 region has the DNA TGCGCCAGCAGCCAAGAGGAGGGGGGTGGCAGGGGGCAACCCTACGAGCAGTACTTC. This codes for CASSQEEGGGRGQPYEQYF.

This clone was recorded once. The rearrangement uses TRBV6-5 and TRBJ2-2; no firm D call. Looked up from germline, CDR1 is MNHEY and CDR2 is SVGAGI. The CDR3 sequence is 14 residues long. V gave up 2 bases and J gave up 8 bases, with 12 bases separating them. The CDR3 here is CASSYRTGGGELFF. CDR3 bases: TGTGCCAGCAGTTACAGAACTGGTGGAGGGGAGCTGTTTTTT.

The chain uses TRBV19 and TRBJ1-2; weak D call: TRBD1 (6 bases). Germline CDR1 and CDR2: LNHDA and SQIVND (reference sequence). V lost 6 bases and J 6 bases, leaving 11 bases between the germline ends. The CDR3 covers 12 residues. CDR3 residues: CASRPTGNGYTF. CDR3 coding DNA: TGTGCCAGTAGACCGACAGGCAATGGCTACACCTTC. Based on the CDR3 plus reference TRBV19 and TRBJ1-2, the full variable domain is DGGITQSPKYLFRKEGQNVTLSCEQNLNHDAMYWYRQDPGQGLRLIYYSQIVNDFQKGDIAEGYSVSREKKESFPLTVTSAQKNPTAFYLCASRPTGNGYTFGSGTRLTVV.